The 29 T cell receptor beta chains listed next were all sequenced from one sample in a study of lymphopenia after photon versus proton radiotherapy. Profiled with immunoSEQ multiplex PCR; TCRdb holds only in-frame clones, not every one. Among 65,000 or so clones, approximately 86% were seen once, and the ten largest hold more than 10%. The input for sequencing was peripheral blood, taken from a patient treated with proton-based radiotherapy. The receptors stem from a man aged 80 or over with esophageal cancer.

This clone has just one count. The rearrangement links TRBV5-1 to TRBJ1-5; tentatively, D is TRBD1 (5 bases). There are 14 residues in the CDR3. Germline V gene lookup returns CDR1 SGHRS and CDR2 YFSETQ. Trimming shortened V by 4 bases and J by 2 bases, and 10 bases separated the two germline ends. The CDR3 sequence is CASSPGGGNQPQHF. In nucleotides, the CDR3 is TGCGCCAGCAGCCCCGGGGGGGGCAATCAGCCCCAGCATTTT.

CDR3 bases: TGTGCCAGCAGCTCGCTCAGCGGGACTGGGGACGGGAATGAGCAGTTCTTC. Translated: CASSSLSGTGDGNEQFF. The V gene is TRBV9, the J gene TRBJ2-1; 7 nucleotides agree with TRBD2. Germline trimming cut 4 bases from V and 7 bases from J; bases unmatched to any gene: 17. CDR3 length: 17 residues. Germline V gene lookup returns CDR1 SGDLS and CDR2 YYNGEE.

The chain combines TRBV4-1 with TRBJ1-6; D gene ambiguous. In germline, CDR1 is MGHRA, CDR2 YSYEKL. This CDR3 is built from 15 residues. V lost 0 bases to trimming and J lost 9 bases, with 12 bases between them. The CDR3 loop is CASSQESRAGSPLHF. The CDR3 DNA follows: TGCGCCAGCAGCCAAGAGAGCCGGGCCGGTTCACCCCTCCACTTT.

The chain has TRBV11-3 and TRBJ2-1, with D hard to call. CDR1 and CDR2 from the germline V gene are SGHNT and YENEEA. V was pared by 5 bases and J by 9 bases, with 11 bases between. This CDR3 is 12 amino acids long. CDR3 bases: TGTGCCAGCAGCAACGGGTGGGGTGAGCAGTTCTTC. This translates into CASSNGWGEQFF.

The chain uses TRBV4-3 and TRBJ1-1; tentatively, D is TRBD1 (5 bases). CDR3 length: 15 amino acids. The germline V gene has CDR1 LGHNA and CDR2 YSLEER. Trimming removed 1 base from V and 0 bases from J, with 9 bases in between. CDR3 nucleotide sequence: TGCGCCAGCAGCCAAGGACAGTTCATGAACACTGAAGCTTTCTTT. This codes for CASSQGQFMNTEAFF.

The chain links TRBV19 to TRBJ2-5; a possible D gene is TRBD1 (5 bases). Between the trimmed V and J ends, which lost 5 bases and 1 base, there was a span of 11 bases. This CDR3 has 14 residues. Germline CDR1 and CDR2: LNHDA and SQIVND (reference sequence). The CDR3 DNA reads TGTGCCAGTAGTCCAAGACAGCTCCAAGAGACCCAGTACTTC. This translates into CASSPRQLQETQYF.

A single count supports this clone. The chain carries TRBV7-9 and TRBJ1-5, with D uncertain. The germline CDR1 and CDR2 sequences are SEHNR and FQNEAQ (reference sequence). Trimming cost V 5 bases and J 7 bases, with 12 bases left between them. The CDR3 is 13 amino acids. CDR3 in DNA: TGTGCCAGCAGCCGGGGTCCGAACCAGCCCCAGCATTTT. Translation: CASSRGPNQPQHF.

The chain joins TRBV11-2 to TRBJ1-3; D may be TRBD1 (6 bases). The germline V gene has CDR1 SGHAT and CDR2 FQNNGV. V dropped 5 bases and J dropped 2 bases, with 16 bases sitting between them. The CDR3 has 16 amino acids. Here the CDR3 reads CASSQTSGAAGNTIYF. DNA for the CDR3: TGTGCCAGCAGCCAAACGTCAGGGGCTGCTGGAAACACCATATATTTT.

CDR3 sequence reads: CASSLWAGSTEKLFF. The CDR3 DNA is TGTGCCAGCAGTTTATGGGCAGGATCGACTGAAAAACTGTTTTTT. The chain is built from TRBV27 and TRBJ1-4; no clear D gene. Germline loops: CDR1 MNHEY, CDR2 SMNVEV (reference sequence). V lost 1 base, J lost 7 bases, and 13 bases lay in between. This CDR3 is built from 15 residues.

The genes are TRBV19 and TRBJ2-2, with a tentative D call TRBD2 (5 bases). The CDR3 has 16 residues. The germline V gene encodes CDR1 LNHDA and CDR2 SQIVND (reference sequence). Between the trimmed V and J ends, which lost 1 base and 0 bases, there was a span of 9 bases. The CDR3 DNA sequence: TGTGCCAGTAGTATAGTGGCGGGTACGAACACCGGGGAGCTGTTTTTT. It yields the protein CASSIVAGTNTGELFF.

Only a few counts were recorded for this clone. V is TRBV7-3 and J is TRBJ1-1; no clear D gene. V was trimmed by 2 bases and J by 1 base, leaving 5 bases between them. The germline CDR1 and CDR2 sequences are SGHTA and FQGTGA. The CDR3 contains 13 residues. As DNA, the CDR3 is TGTGCCAGCAGCTTATACCGGAACACTGAAGCTTTCTTT. This codes for CASSLYRNTEAFF.

J is TRBJ1-2 and V is TRBV5-3; D possibly corresponds to TRBD1 (5 bases). TRBV5-3 qualifies as an ORF whose function is uncertain. V was pared by 2 bases and J by 2 bases, with 16 bases between. This CDR3 has 16 residues. The CDR3 loop is CARSLKGPLANYGYTF. The DNA for the CDR3 is TGTGCCAGAAGCTTAAAGGGACCCCTCGCAAACTATGGCTACACCTTC.

The gene calls are TRBV5-6 and TRBJ2-1; D is ambiguous. The V end was cut by 6 bases, the J end by 9 bases, with 13 bases between. Germline V gene lookup returns CDR1 SGHDT and CDR2 YYEEEE. CDR3 size: 12 residues. DNA for the CDR3: TGTGCCAGCACCGTACCTGGCGGTGAGCAGTTCTTC. It encodes CASTVPGGEQFF.

The chain joins TRBV5-1 to TRBJ1-2; D ambiguous. Germline-derived CDR1 and CDR2 are SGHRS and YFSETQ. The CDR3 is 16 amino acids. Trimming pared 5 bases from V and 0 bases from J, leaving 17 bases between. Written as DNA, the CDR3 is TGCGCCAGCAGTTTAGGGCGAAGTGGAACTAACTATGGCTACACCTTC. Encoded protein: CASSLGRSGTNYGYTF.

The chain joins TRBV19 to TRBJ2-1; 9 positions match TRBD2. The trim removed 2 bases at V and 1 base at J, leaving 9 bases unmatched. Germline V gene sequence: CDR1 LNHDA, CDR2 SQIVND (reference sequence). This CDR3 has 18 amino acids. The CDR3 reads CASSIMPSGDPSYNEQFF. CDR3 nucleotides: TGTGCCAGTAGTATAATGCCTAGCGGGGATCCTTCCTACAATGAGCAGTTCTTC.

The rearrangement joins TRBV7-8 to TRBJ1-4; D not certain. V lost 5 bases to trimming and J lost 3 bases, with 7 bases between them. Per the germline V gene, CDR1 is SGHVS and CDR2 is FQNEAQ. The CDR3 has 13 amino acids. DNA for the CDR3: TGTGCCAGCAGCCCCTCGGCTAATGAAAAACTGTTTTTT. It yields the protein CASSPSANEKLFF.

The V and J genes are TRBV18 and TRBJ1-5; TRBD1 agrees at 9 bases. The V gene's germline CDR1 is KGHSH and CDR2 LQKENI. The CDR3 length is 14 residues. The V and J ends lost 6 bases and 6 bases, in that order; junction bases with no gene match: 6. The CDR3 spells CASSLQGAGQPQHF. CDR3 DNA: TGTGCCAGCTCTTTACAGGGGGCGGGTCAGCCCCAGCATTTT.

The chain combines TRBV19 with TRBJ2-3; D not certain. The germline V and J ends were trimmed by 6 bases and 0 bases, with 10 bases remaining between them. CDR3 length: 14 residues. Germline lookup yields CDR1 LNHDA and CDR2 SQIVND (reference sequence). DNA of the CDR3: TGTGCCAGTAGGGACGGTCCTAGCACAGATACGCAGTATTTT. Translating it yields CASRDGPSTDTQYF.

CDR3 sequence (DNA): TGCGCCAGCAGCTTGGCCTATTTCGACCGTATCAATGAGCAGTTCTTC. It yields the protein CASSLAYFDRINEQFF. The chain is built from TRBV5-1 and TRBJ2-1, with D hard to call. Trimming pared 0 bases from V and 6 bases from J, leaving 16 bases between. Per the germline V gene, CDR1 is SGHRS and CDR2 is YFSETQ. This CDR3 is 16 amino acids long.

The J gene is TRBJ2-4, the V gene TRBV19; possibly TRBD2 for D (7 bases). Germline V gives CDR1 LNHDA, CDR2 SQIVND (reference sequence). The CDR3 runs 17 residues. V was pared by 7 bases and J by 2 bases, with 21 bases between. The CDR3 sequence is CASTSSRGALSKNIQYF. Here the CDR3 DNA reads TGTGCCAGTACCTCCTCTCGGGGGGCGTTGTCCAAAAACATTCAGTACTTC. The complete variable domain, with remaining parts taken from reference TRBV19 and TRBJ2-4, reads DGGITQSPKYLFRKEGQNVTLSCEQNLNHDAMYWYRQDPGQGLRLIYYSQIVNDFQKGDIAEGYSVSREKKESFPLTVTSAQKNPTAFYLCASTSSRGALSKNIQYFGAGTRLSVL.

This clone appeared once. The chain employs TRBV7-3 and TRBJ2-7; 8 nucleotides align to TRBD1. The CDR3 has 15 residues. Looked up from germline, CDR1 is SGHTA and CDR2 is FQGTGA. V lost 5 bases and J lost 3; bases outside the gene matches: 9. The CDR3 region is CASSVSGTGDYEQYF. Here the CDR3 DNA reads TGTGCCAGCAGCGTCTCCGGGACAGGAGACTACGAGCAGTACTTC.

The V call is TRBV4-2, the J call TRBJ2-3; TRBD2 is a possible D gene (5 bases). Looked up from germline, CDR1 is LGHNA and CDR2 is YNFKEQ. V lost 1 base to trimming and J lost 4 bases, with 18 bases between them. CDR3 length: 17 amino acids. CDR3 sequence reads: CASSQVTISGWADTQYF. The CDR3, as DNA: TGTGCCAGCAGCCAAGTGACTATCTCGGGTTGGGCAGATACGCAGTATTTT.

The chain couples TRBV5-1 to TRBJ2-3; D not resolved. Deletions cut 0 bases from V and 0 bases from J, with 5 bases between. Germline-derived CDR1 and CDR2 are SGHRS and YFSETQ. CDR3 length: 14 amino acids. DNA for the CDR3: TGCGCCAGCAGCTTGGCTAAAAGCACAGATACGCAGTATTTT. Amino acid sequence: CASSLAKSTDTQYF.

Concerning this clone: Just one base apart from a much larger clone, this may be a read error. Other DNA sequences in the same sample also yield this CDR3. The rearrangement uses TRBV5-4 and TRBJ1-2; D might be TRBD1 (5 bases). Germline CDR1 is SGHNT and CDR2 is YYREEE (reference sequence). V was shortened by 0 bases and J by 0 bases, with 6 bases between the two germline ends. CDR3 size: 14 residues. The CDR3 nucleotides are TGTGCCAGCAGCTTGGGGGGCACTAACTATGGCTACACCTTC. The encoded protein is CASSLGGTNYGYTF.

Written as DNA, the CDR3 is TGTGCCAGCAGTCCCACAGGGGCCCCCCCATTGCAACTGTTTTTT. Residues: CASSPTGAPPLQLFF. This chain uses TRBV27 with TRBJ1-4; 7 bases fit TRBD1. CDR1 MNHEY and CDR2 SMNVEV come from the germline V gene (reference sequence). The trim removed 5 bases at V and 12 bases at J, leaving 15 bases unmatched. This CDR3 has 15 amino acids.

CDR3 protein: CAWSRRLQETQYF. The CDR3 DNA sequence: TGTGCCTGGAGCCGTCGGCTGCAAGAGACCCAGTACTTC. V is TRBV30 and J is TRBJ2-5; no clear D. Germline loops: CDR1 GTSNPN, CDR2 SVGIG (reference sequence). V lost 3 bases, J lost 2 bases, and 10 bases lay in between. The CDR3 consists of 13 residues.

The V gene is TRBV2, the J gene TRBJ2-1, with TRBD2 matching 8 bases. Per the germline V gene, CDR1 is SNHLY and CDR2 is FYNNEI. This CDR3 has 14 amino acids. V was clipped by 7 bases and J by 10 bases; unmatched bases: 12. The CDR3 protein is CASNLLAELGEQFF. CDR3 DNA sequence: TGTGCCAGCAACTTACTAGCGGAGCTCGGCGAGCAGTTCTTC.

CDR3 sequence (DNA): TGTGCCAGCAGCTCGTGGGACACCGAACCTTTAGCCAAAAACATTCAGTACTTC. Protein product: CASSSWDTEPLAKNIQYF. This rearrangement joins TRBV7-9 to TRBJ2-4; D is perhaps TRBD1 (6 bases). The CDR3 totals 18 residues. Germline values: CDR1 SEHNR, CDR2 FQNEAQ (reference sequence). Trimming removed 4 bases from V and 0 bases from J, with 19 bases in between.

This clone was detected a few times. The chain uses TRBV10-2 and TRBJ2-7, with a tentative D call TRBD1 (5 bases). CDR1 is WSHSY and CDR2 is SAAADI in the germline V gene. The CDR3 is made up of 14 amino acids. V dropped 5 bases and J dropped 3 bases, with 14 bases sitting between them. CDR3 protein: CASSQGALGYEQYF. DNA of the CDR3: TGCGCCAGCAGTCAGGGCGCGCTAGGCTACGAGCAGTACTTC.